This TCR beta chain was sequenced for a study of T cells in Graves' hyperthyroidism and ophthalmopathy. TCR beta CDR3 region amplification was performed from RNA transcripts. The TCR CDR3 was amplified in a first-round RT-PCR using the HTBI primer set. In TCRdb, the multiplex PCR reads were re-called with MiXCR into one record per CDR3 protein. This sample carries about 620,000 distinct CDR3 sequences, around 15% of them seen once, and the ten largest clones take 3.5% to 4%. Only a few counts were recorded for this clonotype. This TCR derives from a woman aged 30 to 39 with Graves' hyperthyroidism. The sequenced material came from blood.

The CDR3 reads CASSPAGGGPNEQFF. As DNA, the CDR3 is TGCGCCAGCAGCCCCGCCGGGGGAGGGCCGAATGAGCAGTTCTTC. The rearrangement joins TRBV4-1 to TRBJ2-1; the match to TRBD2 covers 7 bases. The V and J ends lost 4 bases and 7 bases, in that order; junction bases with no gene match: 10. The CDR3 contains 15 residues. Germline V gives CDR1 MGHRA, CDR2 YSYEKL.